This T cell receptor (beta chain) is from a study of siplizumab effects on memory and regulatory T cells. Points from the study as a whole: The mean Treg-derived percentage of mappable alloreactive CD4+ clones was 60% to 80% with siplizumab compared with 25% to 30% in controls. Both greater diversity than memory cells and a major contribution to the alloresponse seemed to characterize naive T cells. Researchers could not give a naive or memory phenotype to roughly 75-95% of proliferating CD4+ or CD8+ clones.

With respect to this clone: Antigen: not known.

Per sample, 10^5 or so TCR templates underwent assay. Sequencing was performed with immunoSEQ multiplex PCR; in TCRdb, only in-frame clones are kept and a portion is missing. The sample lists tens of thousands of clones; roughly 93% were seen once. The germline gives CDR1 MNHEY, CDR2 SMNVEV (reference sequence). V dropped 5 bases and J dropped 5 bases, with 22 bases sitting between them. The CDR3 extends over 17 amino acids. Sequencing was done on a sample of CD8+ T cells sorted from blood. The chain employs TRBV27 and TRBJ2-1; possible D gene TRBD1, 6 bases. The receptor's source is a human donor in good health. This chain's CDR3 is CASSPLTGRVMNNEQFF. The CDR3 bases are TGTGCCAGCAGTCCGTTGACAGGCCGAGTTATGAACAATGAGCAGTTCTTC.